A selection of T cell receptor beta chains follows, all from one sample in a study of shared clonotypes between healthy human individuals. Clones were sequenced by immunoSEQ multiplex PCR, and TCRdb holds only the in-frame ones, with some missing. Of 760,000 or so clones listed, roughly 96% are singletons. Sequencing input: naive CD8+ T cells sorted from blood. The receptors originated from a man aged 30 to 39 in good health. Each CDR3 is given with its conserved first and last residue. The D gene is left open where the match is weak. The size of a clone is reported for some rows only, either as once, few or many, or as a class for expanded clones.

j_gene | v_gene | d_gene | abundance | CDR3nt | CDR3aa
TRBJ2-7 | TRBV27 | . | . | TGTGCCAGCAGTTTCACCGCTGGCGAGCAGTACTTC | CASSFTAGEQYF
TRBJ1-2 | TRBV27 | . | . | TGTGCCAGCAGTTTATCGTTAACAGCGGGCTACACCTTC | CASSLSLTAGYTF
TRBJ1-5 | TRBV7-8 | . | . | TGTGCCAGCAGCTTAGCGCCCAATCAGCCCCAGCATTTT | CASSLAPNQPQHF
TRBJ2-1 | TRBV29-1 | TRBD2 | once | TGCAGCGTTGGGGGTCTAGCGGGCGCCATGAGCTCCTACAATGAGCAGTTCTTC | CSVGGLAGAMSSYNEQFF
TRBJ2-7 | TRBV28 | . | . | TGTGCCAGCGGAGCGGAGACGACCTACGAGCAGTACTTC | CASGAETTYEQYF
TRBJ2-3 | TRBV7-8 | TRBD2 | . | TGTGCCAGCAGCTTAGCTTTCCGCGGGAGAGAGGTAGATACGCAGTATTTT | CASSLAFRGREVDTQYF
TRBJ2-5 | TRBV29-1 | TRBD1 | . | TGCAGCGTTCCGGGACAGAGCCGAGAGACCCAGTACTTC | CSVPGQSRETQYF
TRBJ2-7 | TRBV5-1 | TRBD2 | . | TGCGCCAGCAGCTTGGAAGCGGGAGGGGACGAGCAGTACTTC | CASSLEAGGDEQYF
TRBJ2-7 | TRBV29-1 | . | . | TGCAGCGTTGCCAGGGCAGGGAGCTCCTACGAGCAGTACTTC | CSVARAGSSYEQYF
TRBJ2-7 | TRBV11-2 | TRBD2 | . | TGTGCCAGCAGCTCGGGGACTAGCGGGAGGAACTCCTACGAGCAGTACTTC | CASSSGTSGRNSYEQYF
TRBJ2-2 | TRBV7-9 | . | . | TGTGCCAGCAGCTTAGAGACTTTCACCGGGGAGCTGTTTTTT | CASSLETFTGELFF
TRBJ2-7 | TRBV7-9 | TRBD2 | . | TGTGCCAGCACTATAGCGGGAGGAGGTTACGAGCAGTACTTC | CASTIAGGGYEQYF
TRBJ2-7 | TRBV29-1 | TRBD2 | . | TGCAGCGTTGAAGATAGCGGGGAGGGCTACGAGCAGTACTTC | CSVEDSGEGYEQYF
TRBJ1-4 | TRBV27 | TRBD1 | . | TGTGCCAGCGCGGCAGGGACAGGGCACGAAAAACTGTTTTTT | CASAAGTGHEKLFF
TRBJ2-3 | TRBV30 | TRBD2 | . | TGTGCCTGGAGTGTACTAGCGGAAGAAGTTTGGGGCACAGATACGCAGTATTTT | CAWSVLAEEVWGTDTQYF
TRBJ2-1 | TRBV9 | . | . | TGTGCCAGCAGCGAAGGGAGTGATCGTCAGTTCTTC | CASSEGSDRQFF
TRBJ1-1 | TRBV5-1 | . | . | TGCGCCAGCACCTTCCAGGTGGGGGCCATGAACACTGAAGCTTTCTTT | CASTFQVGAMNTEAFF
TRBJ1-1 | TRBV19 | . | . | TGTGCCAGTAGCTTCGACAGGCTTGAAGCTTTCTTT | CASSFDRLEAFF
TRBJ2-1 | TRBV5-1 | . | . | TGCGCCAGTCAAGAAGGGGGGTCCTCATACAATGAGCAGTTCTTC | CASQEGGSSYNEQFF
TRBJ2-6 | TRBV11-2 | . | . | TGTGCCAGCAGCTTAGTACGCTCTGGGGCCAACGTCCTGACTTTC | CASSLVRSGANVLTF
TRBJ2-1 | TRBV7-9 | . | . | TGTGCCAGCGGGGTGGGGAGTGAGCAGTTCTTC | CASGVGSEQFF
TRBJ2-1 | TRBV29-1 | . | once | TGCAGCGTTGAAACAGAGTACAATGAGCAGTTCTTC | CSVETEYNEQFF
TRBJ2-7 | TRBV11-2 | TRBD2 | . | TGTGCCAGCAGCTTAGATCCTAGCGGGAGGTACGAGCAGTACTTC | CASSLDPSGRYEQYF
TRBJ1-2 | TRBV27 | TRBD1 | . | TGTGCCAGCAGTGCCAGGGGGATGAGGGGCTACACCTTC | CASSARGMRGYTF
TRBJ2-7 | TRBV6-1 | . | . | TGTGCCAGCAGTGACAGGGTTCGGCACGAGCAGTACTTC | CASSDRVRHEQYF
TRBJ2-7 | TRBV27 | TRBD2 | . | TGTGCCAGCAAGTGGTCGGGACTAGCGGGAGACGAGCAGTACTTC | CASKWSGLAGDEQYF
TRBJ2-3 | TRBV5-1 | . | . | TGCGCCAGCAGCACGCGGGACACCTCGCAAGATACGCAGTATTTT | CASSTRDTSQDTQYF
TRBJ2-1 | TRBV27 | . | . | TGTGCCAGCAGTTTGGGCTCCTCCTACAATGAGCAGTTCTTC | CASSLGSSYNEQFF
TRBJ2-1 | TRBV28 | TRBD2 | . | TGTGCCAGCAGTGCCTACCCATCACTAGCGAGCTCCTACAATGAGCAGTTCTTC | CASSAYPSLASSYNEQFF
TRBJ2-7 | TRBV6-5 | . | . | TGTGCCAGCAGTTACCTCTCGGGCTACGAGCAGTACTTC | CASSYLSGYEQYF
TRBJ2-7 | TRBV7-9 | . | . | TGTGCCAGCAGCTTACTTCCAGACTCCTACGAGCAGTACTTC | CASSLLPDSYEQYF
TRBJ2-2 | TRBV29-1 | TRBD1 | . | TGCAGCGTGGGGAGACAGGGAGCCGGGGAGCTGTTTTTT | CSVGRQGAGELFF
TRBJ2-7 | TRBV6-1 | . | . | TGTGCCAGCGAGTTTCAGGGTTCCTACGAGCAGTACTTC | CASEFQGSYEQYF
TRBJ2-7 | TRBV6-5 | TRBD2 | . | TGTGCCAGCAGTTACGAGACTAGCGGGAGTCTCGAGCAGTACTTC | CASSYETSGSLEQYF
TRBJ1-1 | TRBV27 | . | . | TGTGCCAGCAGTTTGAGCAGGGGTCATGAAGCTTTCTTT | CASSLSRGHEAFF
TRBJ2-1 | TRBV4-1 | . | . | TGCGCCAGCAATGCCTTGGGCTCCTACAATGAGCAGTTCTTC | CASNALGSYNEQFF
TRBJ1-2 | TRBV9 | . | . | TGTGCCAGCGAGGGCCCGTCTCGCTATGGCTACACCTTC | CASEGPSRYGYTF
TRBJ2-5 | TRBV4-3 | TRBD2 | . | TGCGCCAGCAGCCAAACTAGCGGGAGGGAAGAGACCCAGTACTTC | CASSQTSGREETQYF
TRBJ1-2 | TRBV6-5 | . | . | TGTGCCAGCAGTTACTCGATCGGAAATGGCTACACCTTC | CASSYSIGNGYTF
TRBJ2-3 | TRBV10-3 | . | . | TGTGCCATCAGTAAGTCTGAGGGGCAAGCGCGAAGGGATACGCAGTATTTT | CAISKSEGQARRDTQYF
TRBJ2-7 | TRBV29-1 | TRBD2 | . | TGCAGCGTTATGGGACTAGCGGGAGAGGTATCCTACGAGCAGTACTTC | CSVMGLAGEVSYEQYF
TRBJ2-3 | TRBV4-1 | . | . | TGCGCCAGCAGCCAAGAACCGGAAACACGGCAGTATTTT | CASSQEPETRQYF
TRBJ2-5 | TRBV6-6 | TRBD2 | . | TGTGCCAGCAGCCGACTAGCGGGAGTCCGGGAGACCCAGTACTTC | CASSRLAGVRETQYF
TRBJ2-1 | TRBV7-9 | . | . | TGTGCCAGCAGCGGGGCCAATAGTGAGCAGTTCTTC | CASSGANSEQFF
TRBJ2-1 | TRBV18 | TRBD2 | . | TGTGCCAGCTCACCAGAGGGCGGGAGTCACGTTTTCCATGAGCAGTTCTTC | CASSPEGGSHVFHEQFF
TRBJ2-2 | TRBV6-5 | . | . | TGTGCCAGCAGTTACCACGGAGTGACCGGGGAGCTGTTTTTT | CASSYHGVTGELFF
TRBJ2-7 | TRBV28 | TRBD2 | . | TGTGCCAGCAGTCCGCCGGGACTAGCGTATGACACGACCTACGAGCAGTACTTC | CASSPPGLAYDTTYEQYF
TRBJ2-1 | TRBV6-5 | TRBD1 | . | TGTGCCAGCAGTTACGGGACAGTATCAAATGAGCAGTTCTTC | CASSYGTVSNEQFF
TRBJ2-3 | TRBV4-1 | TRBD2 | . | TGCGCCAGCAGCCGGCTAGCGGGAGTAGGAGATACGCAGTATTTT | CASSRLAGVGDTQYF
TRBJ2-5 | TRBV10-3 | . | . | TGTGCCATCAGTGTTCAGGAAGGGGACGGGGAGACCCAGTACTTC | CAISVQEGDGETQYF
TRBJ1-1 | TRBV10-1 | . | once | TGCGCCAGCAGTGACGGAGACCCTGGGGTTGAAGCTTTCTTT | CASSDGDPGVEAFF
TRBJ1-1 | TRBV19 | . | . | TGTGCCAGTAGTATACTAGAGAACACTGAAGCTTTCTTT | CASSILENTEAFF
TRBJ2-3 | TRBV4-1 | . | . | TGCGCCAGCAGCCAACCTCTGGGAGATACGCAGTATTTT | CASSQPLGDTQYF
TRBJ1-1 | TRBV7-4 | TRBD1 | . | TGTGCCAGCAGCTTAGGCCCGACAGGGCCCACTGAAGCTTTCTTT | CASSLGPTGPTEAFF
TRBJ2-3 | TRBV18 | . | . | TGTGCCAGCTCATCATCCCCCCCGGGCACAGATACGCAGTATTTT | CASSSSPPGTDTQYF